This T cell receptor beta chain was captured by sequencing in a study of resident and recirculating memory T cells in vitiligo. Overall study: Epidermis came from shave biopsies of lesional and nonlesional sites, plus PBMCs.

Overall study results and limits: Different lesions suggested infiltration by different T cell clones. Vitiligo lesions lacked a unique dominant clone, and clonality varied.

Patients' lesions had not changed for the previous 6 months. The CDR3 is 13 amino acids. Germline CDR1 SNHLY, CDR2 FYNNEI. Germline trimming cut 8 bases from V and 6 bases from J; bases unmatched to any gene: 2. The data were produced by immunoSEQ multiplex PCR, yet TCRdb's version contains in-frame clones alone and is incomplete. Found here are 60,000 to 80,000 clones, just over 90% of them singletons; the top ten hold around 4.7%. To note about this clone: Its antigen is unknown.

The sequence was obtained from a male donor with vitiligo. Sequencing was performed on blood. The rearrangement uses TRBV2 and TRBJ1-5, with 12 bases lining up with TRBD1. The CDR3 region is CASGDRGLQPQHF. CDR3 nucleotides: TGTGCCAGCGGGGACAGGGGGCTTCAGCCCCAGCATTTT.